Listed here are 22 T cell receptor beta chains from one sample, sequenced in a study of blood T cell repertoires in COVID-19. The assay was immunoSEQ multiplex PCR, and TCRdb's table has in-frame clones only and misses some. There are roughly 140,000 clones in the sample; roughly 80% occur only once, and about 3% lies in the top ten. Sequencing was carried out using peripheral blood. The source is a woman aged 40 to 50 with active or convalescent COVID-19.

This clone was seen only once. This rearrangement joins TRBV7-7 to TRBJ2-2, with D possibly TRBD2 on 5 matching bases. V was cut by 2 bases and J by 5 bases, with 12 bases left in between. The CDR3 sequence is 15 residues long. Germline V lookup: CDR1 SSHAT, CDR2 FNYEAQ (reference sequence). CDR3 sequence (DNA): TGTGCCAGCAGCTTACGGGCTAGCCGAACCGGGGAGCTGTTTTTT. Residues: CASSLRASRTGELFF.

J is TRBJ1-2 and V is TRBV18; 7 nucleotides agree with TRBD1. The CDR3 runs to 13 residues. Germline CDR1 is KGHSH and CDR2 is LQKENI. Unmatched junction bases numbered 3, after V lost 2 bases and J lost 6 bases. CDR3 loop: CASSPSGTDGYTF. The CDR3 DNA sequence: TGTGCCAGCTCACCATCCGGGACAGATGGCTACACCTTC.

The chain employs TRBV19 and TRBJ1-5; 9 positions agree with TRBD1. The length of the CDR3 is 18 residues. The germline V gene has CDR1 LNHDA and CDR2 SQIVND (reference sequence). The junction had 13 bases not matched to a gene; V was cut back by 3 bases and J by 4 bases. This CDR3 is CASSIAICDRGCNQPQHF. The CDR3 coding sequence is TGTGCCAGTAGTATCGCCATTTGCGACAGGGGGTGTAATCAGCCCCAGCATTTT.

The chain employs TRBV19 and TRBJ2-3; TRBD2 matches 7 bases. Losses at the gene ends were 2 bases for V and 4 bases for J; bases not matched to a gene: 12. Looked up from germline, CDR1 is LNHDA and CDR2 is SQIVND (reference sequence). This CDR3 has 17 amino acids. The CDR3 sequence: CASSIRARSGVADTQYF. CDR3 in DNA: TGTGCCAGTAGTATACGAGCGAGGAGCGGGGTGGCAGATACGCAGTATTTT.

The chain carries TRBV6-2 or TRBV6-3 and TRBJ2-7, with 7 bases lining up with TRBD2. CDR1 is MNHEY, CDR2 SVGEGT, per germline. J lost 3 bases, V lost 2 bases, and 7 bases had no gene match. This CDR3 comprises 15 residues. The CDR3 is CASSYGGSYHYEQYF. CDR3 coding DNA: TGTGCCAGCAGTTACGGCGGGAGTTATCACTACGAGCAGTACTTC.

This clone was found once. The chain couples TRBV10-1 to TRBJ2-1; 12 positions agree with TRBD1. Germline values: CDR1 WNHNN, CDR2 SYGVQD (reference sequence). The CDR3 runs 15 residues. V was clipped by 4 bases and J by 6 bases; unmatched bases: 4. The chain's CDR3 is CASSAGTGGFNEQFF. As DNA, the CDR3 is TGCGCCAGCAGTGCTGGGACAGGGGGCTTCAATGAGCAGTTCTTC.

V and J are TRBV6-1 and TRBJ2-7; D might be TRBD2 (5 bases). Trimming pared 1 base from V and 7 bases from J, leaving 17 bases between. This CDR3 comprises 15 residues. The germline gives CDR1 MNHNS, CDR2 SASEGT. The CDR3 loop reads CASSEGNWETGEQYF. For the CDR3, the DNA is TGTGCCAGCAGTGAAGGAAATTGGGAAACGGGGGAGCAGTACTTC.

The V and J genes are TRBV28 and TRBJ1-6; D remains ambiguous. The CDR3 covers 15 residues. Germline V CDR1 and CDR2: MDHEN, SYDVKM. Trimming removed 2 bases at V and 6 bases at J, with 11 bases between. The CDR3 here is CASSLPLAVNSPLHF. The CDR3, as DNA: TGTGCCAGCAGTTTACCCTTGGCAGTTAATTCACCCCTCCACTTT. Looking up the rest from reference TRBV28 and TRBJ1-6 gives the full variable domain: DVKVTQSSRYLVKRTGEKVFLECVQDMDHENMFWYRQDPGLGLRLIYFSYDVKMKEKGDIPEGYSVSREKKERFSLILESASTNQTSMYLCASSLPLAVNSPLHFGNGTRLTVT.

The chain couples TRBV6-5 to TRBJ1-2, with 7 bases matching TRBD1. V dropped 6 bases and J dropped 4; count of bases not matched to a gene: 5. The CDR3 runs to 13 residues. Germline lookup yields CDR1 MNHEY and CDR2 SVGAGI. The CDR3: CASSDRVGYGYTF. CDR3 nucleotide sequence: TGTGCCAGCAGCGACAGGGTCGGCTATGGCTACACCTTC.

The genes are TRBV7-2 and TRBJ1-2, with D possibly TRBD1 on 5 matching bases. V gave up 5 bases and J gave up 4 bases, with 8 bases separating them. Germline lookup yields CDR1 SGHTA and CDR2 FQGNSA. This CDR3 spans 12 amino acids. Written as DNA, the CDR3 is TGTGCCAGCAGCCAAGACAGCTATGGCTACACCTTC. Translating gives CASSQDSYGYTF.

Only a few counts were recorded for this clone. The chain has TRBV5-4 and TRBJ1-5; 7 bases fit TRBD1. The CDR3 spans 15 residues. Unmatched junction bases numbered 5, after V lost 5 bases and J lost 0 bases. CDR1 SGHNT and CDR2 YYREEE come from the germline V gene (reference sequence). The CDR3 bases are TGTGCCAGCAGTTACGGGACAGCTAGCAATCAGCCCCAGCATTTT. Translating gives CASSYGTASNQPQHF.

This chain links TRBV24-1 with TRBJ1-2, with 9 bases aligning to TRBD1. Germline V gives CDR1 KGHDR, CDR2 SFDVKD. V lost 4 bases, J lost 6 bases, and 8 bases stayed unmatched. The CDR3 has 15 residues. CDR3 loop: CATSDPGTGQNGYTF. CDR3 bases: TGTGCCACCAGTGACCCCGGGACAGGGCAAAATGGCTACACCTTC.

This clone appeared a single time. This sequence joins TRBV19 and TRBJ2-5; D may be TRBD2 (7 bases). The CDR3 runs 20 residues. With 4 bases removed from V and 1 base from J, the gap between germline ends came to 28 bases. Germline loops: CDR1 LNHDA, CDR2 SQIVND (reference sequence). The CDR3 DNA is TGTGCCAGTAGTACCTTATGGAGGGGGGGCCCTCCCTGGGGCCAAGAGACCCAGTACTTC. Protein sequence: CASSTLWRGGPPWGQETQYF.

The chain recombines TRBV28 with TRBJ1-3; D perhaps matches TRBD1 (5 bases). Germline V gives CDR1 MDHEN, CDR2 SYDVKM. V lost 6 bases to trimming and J lost 4 bases, with 10 bases between them. The CDR3 spans 13 residues. In DNA, the CDR3 is TGTGCCAGCAGCATCAGACAGGGAAACACCATATATTTT. Translated, it gives CASSIRQGNTIYF.

The genes are TRBV28 and TRBJ1-1; 7 bases agree with TRBD1. Trimming removed 5 bases from V and 4 bases from J; junction bases left unmatched: 4. This CDR3 region has 13 residues. Germline CDR1 and CDR2: MDHEN and SYDVKM. CDR3 nucleotides: TGTGCCAGCAGTCTCAACAGGGGCACTGAAGCTTTCTTT. Encoded protein: CASSLNRGTEAFF.

This clone was seen only once. The rearrangement links TRBV18 to TRBJ2-7; 7 bases match TRBD1. V was pared by 0 bases and J by 4 bases, with 6 bases of the junction left unmatched. Germline V gene sequence: CDR1 KGHSH, CDR2 LQKENI. This CDR3 is built from 15 residues. CDR3 DNA: TGTGCCAGCTCACCACCGAATGGCAGGGGGTACGAGCAGTACTTC. This sequence encodes CASSPPNGRGYEQYF. Combining the CDR3 with reference TRBV18 and TRBJ2-7 gives the whole variable domain NAGVMQNPRHLVRRRGQEARLRCSPMKGHSHVYWYRQLPEEGLKFMVYLQKENIIDESGMPKERFSAEFPKEGPSILRIQQVVRGDSAAYFCASSPPNGRGYEQYFGPGTRLTVT.

This clone is a singleton in its sample. The V and J genes are TRBV5-6 and TRBJ1-1; D is possibly TRBD1 (5 bases). The CDR3 contains 15 residues. Looked up from germline, CDR1 is SGHDT and CDR2 is YYEEEE. Trimming pared 0 bases from V and 1 base from J, leaving 10 bases between. CDR3 DNA: TGTGCCAGCAGCTTGGCGGGACTCACGAACACTGAAGCTTTCTTT. As protein: CASSLAGLTNTEAFF.

The chain recombines TRBV28 with TRBJ1-5; the D is unclear. Germline V CDR1 and CDR2: MDHEN, SYDVKM. There are 11 residues in the CDR3. V lost 8 bases and J lost 12, with 14 bases in between. CDR3 nucleotides: TGTGCCAGCCGATGGGCAGGCCTCCAGCATTTT. This translates into CASRWAGLQHF.

This clone was counted many times. CDR3 residues: CASSWTGESSPLHF. The CDR3 DNA follows: TGTGCCAGCAGTTGGACAGGGGAGAGTTCACCCCTCCACTTT. The chain joins TRBV28 to TRBJ1-6; 9 bases are a match to TRBD1. Losses at the gene ends were 4 bases for V and 9 bases for J; bases not matched to a gene: 4. The CDR3 has 14 amino acids. The germline CDR1 and CDR2 sequences are MDHEN and SYDVKM.

The chain is built from TRBV28 and TRBJ1-2, with TRBD1 matching over 9 bases. The CDR3 is 13 amino acids. The V gene end was trimmed by 8 bases and the J gene end by 8 bases; junction bases not matched to a gene: 9. Germline CDR1 MDHEN, CDR2 SYDVKM. CDR3 amino acids: CASLPQGARGYTF. For the CDR3, the DNA is TGTGCCAGCCTACCACAGGGGGCGCGGGGCTACACCTTC.

V is TRBV5-4 and J is TRBJ2-1; D is unresolved. Trimming took off 1 base at V and 10 bases at J, with 15 bases between the two ends. This CDR3 spans 14 amino acids. The germline CDR1 and CDR2 sequences are SGHNT and YYREEE (reference sequence). Here the CDR3 reads CASSLHHGFGEQFF. CDR3 nucleotide sequence: TGTGCCAGCAGCTTGCATCACGGATTCGGGGAGCAGTTCTTC.

The V gene is TRBV13, the J gene TRBJ2-2; TRBD1 matches 7 bases. V lost 5 bases and J lost 2; bases outside the gene matches: 5. The V gene's germline CDR1 is PRHDT and CDR2 FYEKMQ (reference sequence). The CDR3 length is 15 residues. In nucleotides, the CDR3 is TGTGCCAGCAGCCCTGGGGACAGAAACACCGGGGAGCTGTTTTTT. Protein product: CASSPGDRNTGELFF.